Following are 26 T cell receptor beta chains from one sample sequenced in a study of control samples from healthy donors and cancer patients. Profiling relied on immunoSEQ multiplex PCR, and the TCRdb table lists in-frame clones only, not all of them. Among 170,000 or so clones listed, roughly 89% were seen once. Sequences were obtained from blood. These TCRs come from a woman in her forties or fifties in good health.

The chain employs TRBV28 and TRBJ1-1, with TRBD1 matching over 8 bases. The V segment lost 5 bases and the J segment 1 base; nucleotides outside the gene matches: 9. The CDR3 is made up of 16 amino acids. Germline-derived CDR1 and CDR2 are MDHEN and SYDVKM. The DNA for the CDR3 is TGTGCCAGCAGTCCTCTTTCCGGGACAGGGAACACTGAAGCTTTCTTT. It translates to CASSPLSGTGNTEAFF.

Written as DNA, the CDR3 is TGTGCCAGCAGCCTAGACAGGGAGCGTGAAAAACTGTTTTTT. Its protein product is CASSLDREREKLFF. The chain has TRBV5-4 and TRBJ1-4; the match to TRBD1 covers 7 bases. Germline trimming cut 4 bases from V and 7 bases from J; bases unmatched to any gene: 7. Germline assignment: CDR1 SGHNT and CDR2 YYREEE (reference sequence). This CDR3 is built from 14 residues.

The chain recombines TRBV19 with TRBJ2-7, with 10 nucleotides matching TRBD2. The CDR3 has 16 amino acids. J lost 4 bases, V lost 6 bases, and 12 bases had no gene match. Germline CDR1 reads LNHDA; CDR2 reads SQIVND (reference sequence). DNA of the CDR3: TGTGCCAGTAGCCCGCGGACTAGCGGAAGGTCTTACGAGCAGTACTTC. This codes for CASSPRTSGRSYEQYF.

The chain employs TRBV2 and TRBJ2-5, with 9 bases aligning to TRBD2. Germline V gives CDR1 SNHLY, CDR2 FYNNEI. The junction had 5 bases not matched to a gene; V was cut back by 10 bases and J by 5 bases. The CDR3 consists of 12 residues. The CDR3 loop is CATGLATETQYF. The CDR3 nucleotides read TGTGCCACGGGACTAGCCACGGAGACCCAGTACTTC.

This clone was picked up one time. The chain is built from TRBV30 and TRBJ2-2; D possibly corresponds to TRBD2 (6 bases). V lost 8 bases and J 7 bases, leaving 17 bases between the germline ends. Germline CDR1 reads GTSNPN; CDR2 reads SVGIG (reference sequence). This CDR3 comprises 13 residues. Here the CDR3 DNA reads TGTGCCGGACGGGACTCCACGGGCGGGGAGCTGTTTTTT. The encoded protein is CAGRDSTGGELFF.

The V and J genes are TRBV7-2 and TRBJ2-3; TRBD2 agrees at 7 bases. V shed 6 bases and J 7 bases; nucleotides not matched to a gene: 10. This CDR3 has 14 residues. CDR1 and CDR2 from the germline V gene are SGHTA and FQGNSA. The CDR3 nucleotides read TGTGCCAGCAGTTCCCGGGACTACCAGTATACGCAGTATTTT. The encoded protein is CASSSRDYQYTQYF. Looking up the rest from reference TRBV7-2 and TRBJ2-3 gives the full variable domain: GAGVSQSPSNKVTEKGKDVELRCDPISGHTALYWYRQSLGQGLEFLIYFQGNSAPDKSGLPSDRFSAERTGGSVSTLTIQRTQQEDSAVYLCASSSRDYQYTQYFGPGTRLTVL.

This clone was detected a few times. Other DNA sequences of this sample code for an identical CDR3. The rearrangement joins TRBV4-3 to TRBJ2-2; no definite D call. The CDR3 extends over 11 amino acids. Germline CDR1 is LGHNA and CDR2 is YSLEER. V was pared by 3 bases and J by 6 bases, with 2 bases between. The CDR3 reads CASSHSGELFF. In DNA, the CDR3 is TGCGCCAGCAGCCATTCCGGGGAGCTGTTTTTT.

V gene TRBV7-2 combines with J gene TRBJ2-4; 10 positions agree with TRBD2. With 6 bases clipped from V and 1 base from J, the junction kept 12 bases outside the gene matches. In germline, CDR1 is SGHTA, CDR2 FQGNSA. This CDR3 comprises 18 residues. The CDR3 protein is CASRPISSGSGAKNIQYF. The CDR3 coding sequence is TGTGCCAGCAGACCGATTTCTAGCGGGAGCGGGGCCAAAAACATTCAGTACTTC.

This clone was detected once. The genes are TRBV19 and TRBJ1-5; 7 bases are shared with TRBD1. This CDR3 has 14 residues. Germline V gives CDR1 LNHDA, CDR2 SQIVND (reference sequence). J lost 5 bases, V lost 7 bases, and 8 bases had no gene match. The CDR3 protein is CASKQGGRDQPQHF. The CDR3 DNA follows: TGTGCCAGTAAGCAGGGGGGTCGGGATCAGCCCCAGCATTTT.

This chain links TRBV7-2 with TRBJ1-1; D is perhaps TRBD1 (5 bases). CDR3 length: 14 amino acids. The V and J ends lost 3 bases and 4 bases respectively, with 12 bases between them. CDR1 is SGHTA and CDR2 is FQGNSA in the germline V gene. This chain's CDR3 is CASSFISGRTEAFF. The CDR3 DNA reads TGTGCCAGCAGCTTTATTTCGGGACGCACTGAAGCTTTCTTT.

In its sample, this clone was seen once. The chain couples TRBV9 to TRBJ2-7; 8 positions agree with TRBD1. V shed 3 bases and J 4 bases; nucleotides not matched to a gene: 9. CDR1 is SGDLS, CDR2 YYNGEE, per germline. CDR3 length equals 15 residues. The chain's CDR3 is CASSALDRGNYEQYF. The CDR3 region has the DNA TGTGCCAGCAGCGCCCTAGACAGGGGTAATTACGAGCAGTACTTC.

This chain uses TRBV2 with TRBJ1-1; D ambiguous. This CDR3 contains 13 residues. Trimming took 5 bases from V and 1 from J, leaving 8 bases between them. The germline gives CDR1 SNHLY, CDR2 FYNNEI. CDR3 amino acids: CASSIIENTEAFF. DNA for the CDR3: TGTGCCAGCAGTATTATAGAGAACACTGAAGCTTTCTTT.

This chain joins TRBV15 and TRBJ1-5; D is possibly TRBD1 (5 bases). Trimming removed 3 bases from V and 3 bases from J, with 12 bases in between. CDR3 length: 15 residues. Looked up from germline, CDR1 is LNHNV and CDR2 is YYDKDF (reference sequence). CDR3 nucleotide sequence: TGTGCCACCAGCAGGGATAAGGGGTACAATCAGCCCCAGCATTTT. Its translation: CATSRDKGYNQPQHF.

V is TRBV6-2 or TRBV6-3 and J is TRBJ1-1; 7 positions agree with TRBD1. The V gene end was trimmed by 6 bases and the J gene end by 7 bases; junction bases not matched to a gene: 11. Germline-derived CDR1 and CDR2 are MNHEY and SVGEGT. The length of the CDR3 is 14 residues. Here the CDR3 reads CASSGGGDSYEAFF. The CDR3 bases are TGTGCCAGCAGCGGGGGCGGGGACAGTTATGAAGCTTTCTTT.

This rearrangement joins TRBV12-3 or TRBV12-4 to TRBJ2-5, with D perhaps TRBD2 (7 bases). V was clipped by 8 bases and J by 2 bases, with 12 bases between them. This CDR3 comprises 13 residues. The CDR3 sequence is CASSGGLQETQYF. CDR3 DNA sequence: TGTGCCAGCTCCGGGGGGCTACAAGAGACCCAGTACTTC.

The chain combines TRBV5-1 with TRBJ1-1, with a possible D match to TRBD1 (5 bases). V dropped 5 bases and J dropped 1 base, with 18 bases sitting between them. This CDR3 comprises 16 residues. Looked up from germline, CDR1 is SGHRS and CDR2 is YFSETQ. CDR3: CASSFLGGLRNTEAFF. The DNA of the CDR3 is TGCGCCAGCAGTTTTCTCGGGGGACTGCGGAACACTGAAGCTTTCTTT.

The chain has TRBV5-1 and TRBJ2-1; TRBD2 matches 8 bases. After removal of 0 bases from V and 9 bases from J, the junction contained 2 bases not matched to a gene. The CDR3 extends over 13 amino acids. Germline CDR1 reads SGHRS; CDR2 reads YFSETQ. CDR3 loop: CASSLERESEQFF. The CDR3 DNA sequence: TGCGCCAGCAGCTTGGAGCGGGAGTCTGAGCAGTTCTTC.

The chain combines TRBV19 with TRBJ2-1; a weak D match, TRBD2 (5 bases). Trimming left V 1 base short and J 12 bases short, with 10 bases between. The V gene's germline CDR1 is LNHDA and CDR2 SQIVND (reference sequence). This CDR3 comprises 12 residues. CDR3 region: CASSIGGSGQFF. For the CDR3, the DNA is TGTGCCAGTAGTATAGGAGGGAGCGGGCAGTTCTTC.

The gene calls are TRBV10-3 and TRBJ1-5; a weak D match, TRBD1 (5 bases). V was clipped by 7 bases and J by 4 bases, with 11 bases between them. From germline, CDR1 is ENHRY and CDR2 SYGVKD. CDR3 length: 13 residues. Here the CDR3 reads CAIKSGGNQPQHF. CDR3 DNA: TGTGCCATCAAATCGGGGGGGAATCAGCCCCAGCATTTT.

The chain uses TRBV6-6 and TRBJ2-3; D is unresolved. The CDR3 is made up of 16 amino acids. Per the germline V gene, CDR1 is MNHNY and CDR2 is SVGAGI (reference sequence). V lost 2 bases to trimming and J lost 3 bases, with 15 bases between them. CDR3 bases: TGTGCCAGCAGTTACGGAACCTTTGGGCGGACAGATACGCAGTATTTT. It is translated as CASSYGTFGRTDTQYF.

The chain uses TRBV27 and TRBJ1-3, with D maybe TRBD1 (5 bases). The V end lost 5 bases, the J end lost 0 bases, and 8 bases lay between the germline ends. Germline values: CDR1 MNHEY, CDR2 SMNVEV (reference sequence). This CDR3 is built from 14 residues. The chain's CDR3 is CASSPGSSGNTIYF. Written as DNA, the CDR3 is TGTGCCAGCAGTCCAGGGTCCTCTGGAAACACCATATATTTT.

V and J are TRBV2 and TRBJ1-2; the D gene is possibly TRBD1 (5 bases). The germline V gene has CDR1 SNHLY and CDR2 FYNNEI. The V end was cut by 3 bases, the J end by 7 bases, with 21 bases between. CDR3 size: 16 residues. CDR3 residues: CASSDAGRTLLAGYTF. CDR3 nucleotides: TGTGCCAGCAGTGACGCGGGACGAACGCTGTTAGCTGGCTACACCTTC.

The V gene is TRBV7-9, the J gene TRBJ2-5, with D tentatively TRBD1 (7 bases). Looked up from germline, CDR1 is SEHNR and CDR2 is FQNEAQ (reference sequence). V gave up 2 bases and J gave up 5 bases, with 12 bases separating them. This CDR3 comprises 14 residues. In DNA, the CDR3 is TGTGCCAGCAGCTTAACGACAGGGAGGGAGACCCAGTACTTC. The encoded protein is CASSLTTGRETQYF.

This clone has just a few counts. The sample carries other DNA sequences with the same CDR3. This chain connects TRBV6-5 to TRBJ1-1; 9 nucleotides align to TRBD1. V gave up 6 bases and J gave up 4 bases; unmatched junction bases: 6. The CDR3 contains 14 residues. Germline V gives CDR1 MNHEY, CDR2 SVGAGI. The CDR3 DNA follows: TGTGCCAGCAGGGGACAGGGTCGGTTCACTGAAGCTTTCTTT. This gives the protein CASRGQGRFTEAFF.

This clone was recorded only once. The chain carries TRBV6-1 and TRBJ2-3; a weak D match, TRBD1 (6 bases). Germline CDR1 MNHNS, CDR2 SASEGT. CDR3 length: 15 amino acids. The V and J ends lost 2 bases and 0 bases respectively, with 9 bases between them. The CDR3 bases are TGTGCCAGCAGTGAACTCAGGGGTAGCACAGATACGCAGTATTTT. Its protein product is CASSELRGSTDTQYF.

This clone was seen once. The chain carries TRBV4-2 and TRBJ2-1; D is undetermined. V gave up 2 bases and J gave up 0 bases, with 8 bases separating them. CDR3 length: 15 amino acids. Per the germline V gene, CDR1 is LGHNA and CDR2 is YNFKEQ. Here the CDR3 DNA reads TGTGCCAGCAGCCAATCTTACAGCTCCTACAATGAGCAGTTCTTC. It yields the protein CASSQSYSSYNEQFF.